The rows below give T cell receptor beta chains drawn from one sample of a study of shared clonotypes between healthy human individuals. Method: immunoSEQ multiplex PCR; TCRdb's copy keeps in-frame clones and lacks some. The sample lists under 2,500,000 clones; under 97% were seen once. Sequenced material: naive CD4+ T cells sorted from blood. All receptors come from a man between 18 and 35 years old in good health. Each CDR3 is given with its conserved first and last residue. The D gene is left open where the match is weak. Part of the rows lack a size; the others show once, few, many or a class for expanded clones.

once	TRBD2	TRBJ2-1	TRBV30	TGTGCCTGGAGTACCGGGACTAGCGTCATCCATGAGCAGTTCTTC	CAWSTGTSVIHEQFF
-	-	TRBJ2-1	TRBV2	TGTGCCAGCCAGAAAAGGTTGAGCTCCTACAATGAGCAGTTCTTC	CASQKRLSSYNEQFF
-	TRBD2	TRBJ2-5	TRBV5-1	TGCGCCAGCAGCTCCCTAGCGGGAGATGGGGAGACCCAGTACTTC	CASSSLAGDGETQYF
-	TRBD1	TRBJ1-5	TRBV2	TGTGCCAGCAGTCCTGACAGGGTAGAATGGCAGCCCCAGCATTTT	CASSPDRVEWQPQHF
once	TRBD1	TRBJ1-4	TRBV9	TGTGCCAGCAGCGTAGCTGGGACAGTTGCAACTAATGAAAAACTGTTTTTT	CASSVAGTVATNEKLFF
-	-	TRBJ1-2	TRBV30	TGTGCCTGGGGTAACAGGGAATCCTATGGCTACACCTTC	CAWGNRESYGYTF
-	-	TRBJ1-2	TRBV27	TGTGCCAGCAGTTTATCGGGGGCTGGGTATGGCTACACCTTC	CASSLSGAGYGYTF
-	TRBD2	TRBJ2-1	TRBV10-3	TGTGCCATCAGTGAGACTAGCGTTTACAATGAGCAGTTCTTC	CAISETSVYNEQFF
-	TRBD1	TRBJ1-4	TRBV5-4	TGTGCCAGCAGCACAACGGGGACAGGGTACGAAAAACTGTTTTTT	CASSTTGTGYEKLFF
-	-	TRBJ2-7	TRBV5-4	TGTGCCAGCAGCTCGGGACCGAGCTCCTACGAGCAGTACTTC	CASSSGPSSYEQYF
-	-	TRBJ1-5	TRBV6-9	TGTGCCAGCAGTTATGCGCAGGATCAGCCCCAGCATTTT	CASSYAQDQPQHF
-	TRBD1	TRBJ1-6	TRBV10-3	TGTGCCATCAGTGAACTCCCACAGGGGCCTTCACCCCTCCACTTT	CAISELPQGPSPLHF
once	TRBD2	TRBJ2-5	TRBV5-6	TGTGCCAGCAGCACTCTAGCGGGGCCGTACCAAGAGACCCAGTACTTC	CASSTLAGPYQETQYF
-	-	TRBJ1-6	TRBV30	TGTGCCTGGAGTCCACCGGGACGGGGTAATTCACCCCTCCACTTT	CAWSPPGRGNSPLHF
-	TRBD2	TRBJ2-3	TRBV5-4	TGTGCCAGCACCCTTGAGGGCGGGAGGACAGATACGCAGTATTTT	CASTLEGGRTDTQYF
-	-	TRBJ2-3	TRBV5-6	TGTGCCAGCACCCACCTGGATCGCGACGTAAATACGCAGTATTTT	CASTHLDRDVNTQYF